The 19 T cell receptor beta chains below come from one sample, sequenced in a study of shared clonotypes between healthy human individuals. Naive CD8 cells comprised CD45RO-negative, CCR7-positively selected cells, excluding terminally differentiated effector memory CD45RA+ cells. TCRdb's table, derived via immunoSEQ multiplex PCR, lists solely in-frame clones and lacks some. The table has some 800,000 clones, 85% to 95% seen once. The source material was naive CD8+ T cells sorted from blood. The receptors were gathered from a man aged 30 to 45 in good health.

The J gene is TRBJ1-3, the V gene TRBV7-8; 8 bases line up with TRBD1. The CDR3 runs 16 residues. The ends lost 5 bases at V and 0 bases at J; junction bases unmatched: 6. The germline gives CDR1 SGHVS, CDR2 FQNEAQ. This chain's CDR3 is CASSDRGRGSGNTIYF. The CDR3 DNA reads as TGTGCCAGCAGCGACAGGGGCAGAGGCTCTGGAAACACCATATATTTT.

A note on this clone: This CDR3 is also generated by other DNA sequences in the sample. The chain employs TRBV27 and TRBJ1-1, with D possibly being TRBD1 (5 bases). Germline V lookup: CDR1 MNHEY, CDR2 SMNVEV (reference sequence). This CDR3 is 12 amino acids long. Trimming shortened V by 6 bases and J by 4 bases, and 9 bases separated the two germline ends. The chain's CDR3 is CASSPRGTEAFF. CDR3 nucleotide sequence: TGTGCCAGCAGCCCGAGGGGCACTGAAGCTTTCTTT.

V is TRBV5-6 and J is TRBJ2-7, with 8 bases identical to TRBD2. V shed 5 bases and J 2 bases; nucleotides not matched to a gene: 9. The germline V gene encodes CDR1 SGHDT and CDR2 YYEEEE. CDR3 length equals 15 residues. The CDR3 bases are TGTGCCAGCAGTCCCTGGGGCGGGAGGACCTACGAGCAGTACTTC. Its protein is CASSPWGGRTYEQYF.

This clone was counted at least ten times. V gene TRBV6-4 combines with J gene TRBJ2-3, with 11 bases lining up with TRBD1. Losses at the gene ends were 3 bases for V and 4 bases for J; bases not matched to a gene: 0. Germline CDR1 is MRHNA and CDR2 is SNTAGT. The CDR3 contains 14 residues. As DNA, the CDR3 is TGTGCCAGCAGTGAGGGACAGGGGGCAGATACGCAGTATTTT. This translates into CASSEGQGADTQYF.

This rearrangement joins TRBV28 to TRBJ1-1; no definite D call. There are 13 residues in the CDR3. Germline values: CDR1 MDHEN, CDR2 SYDVKM. Trimming took off 3 bases at V and 8 bases at J, with 13 bases between the two ends. CDR3 loop: CASSLGWTAEAFF. The CDR3 nucleotides read TGTGCCAGCAGTTTGGGGTGGACCGCCGAAGCTTTCTTT.

This chain connects TRBV10-2 to TRBJ2-1; 9 bases align to TRBD2. Germline values: CDR1 WSHSY, CDR2 SAAADI. Losses at the gene ends were 3 bases for V and 7 bases for J; bases not matched to a gene: 7. The CDR3 runs to 15 residues. The CDR3 loop is CASSEISGSGNEQFF. CDR3 coding DNA: TGCGCCAGCAGTGAAATTAGCGGGAGTGGGAATGAGCAGTTCTTC.

The rearrangement links TRBV2 to TRBJ1-5; 8 nucleotides agree with TRBD1. Unmatched junction bases numbered 10, after V lost 7 bases and J lost 5 bases. The CDR3 has 15 residues. Germline CDR1 is SNHLY and CDR2 is FYNNEI. In DNA form, the CDR3 reads TGTGCCAGCAACGCCCTCCGGACAGGGCATCAGCCCCAGCATTTT. Its protein is CASNALRTGHQPQHF.

A few counts support this clone. The chain carries TRBV9 and TRBJ2-3; weak D call: TRBD2 (5 bases). Germline V CDR1 and CDR2: SGDLS, YYNGEE. The ends were cut back, 4 bases at V and 1 base at J, with 10 bases in the middle. The CDR3 runs to 14 residues. The DNA for the CDR3 is TGTGCCAGCAGCTATACTAGGCGCACAGATACGCAGTATTTT. Amino acids: CASSYTRRTDTQYF.

The chain joins TRBV19 to TRBJ2-1; 11 bases agree with TRBD1. J lost 1 base, V lost 5 bases, and 4 bases had no gene match. The CDR3 length is 16 residues. Germline V gives CDR1 LNHDA, CDR2 SQIVND (reference sequence). The CDR3: CASSSDRGRSYNEQFF. For the CDR3, the DNA is TGTGCCAGTAGTTCGGACAGGGGGCGGTCCTACAATGAGCAGTTCTTC.

The chain carries TRBV4-1 and TRBJ1-5; 9 bases match TRBD1. From germline, CDR1 is MGHRA and CDR2 YSYEKL. This CDR3 region has 18 residues. V shed 0 bases and J 3 bases; nucleotides not matched to a gene: 9. CDR3 bases: TGCGCCAGCAGCCAAGACGGAACAGGGGGCGACTCCAATCAGCCCCAGCATTTT. Its protein is CASSQDGTGGDSNQPQHF.

The rearrangement joins TRBV29-1 to TRBJ2-1; D may correspond to TRBD1 or TRBD2 (7 bases each). The germline gives CDR1 SQVTM, CDR2 ANQGSEA. V lost 7 bases and J lost 4, with 23 bases in between. There are 16 residues in the CDR3. The CDR3 nucleotides are TGCAGCGCAAAATGGGGGGGACAGTCGGATTACAATGAGCAGTTCTTC. Translation: CSAKWGGQSDYNEQFF.

V usage is TRBV5-1 and J usage is TRBJ2-7; perhaps TRBD1 as D (5 bases). With 1 base removed from V and 5 bases from J, the gap between germline ends came to 13 bases. The CDR3 is made up of 14 amino acids. From germline, CDR1 is SGHRS and CDR2 YFSETQ. CDR3 coding DNA: TGCGCCAGCAGCTTGACAGGTTCTATCGACGAGCAGTACTTC. Protein: CASSLTGSIDEQYF.

The count of this clone is one. The chain joins TRBV27 to TRBJ2-3, with 11 bases lining up with TRBD2. The length of the CDR3 is 15 residues. Germline CDR1 MNHEY, CDR2 SMNVEV (reference sequence). Trimming at V came to 6 bases and at J to 6 bases, leaving 8 bases not matched to a gene. The CDR3 DNA reads as TGTGCCAGCAGCTTACTAGCGGGAGAGGAGGATACGCAGTATTTT. Amino acids: CASSLLAGEEDTQYF.

The gene calls are TRBV4-3 and TRBJ2-7, with unresolved D. Trimming pared 2 bases from V and 3 bases from J, leaving 8 bases between. Germline V gene data show CDR1 as LGHNA and CDR2 as YSLEER. This CDR3 is 13 amino acids long. For the CDR3, the DNA is TGCGCCAGCAGCCAACACCGATACTACGAGCAGTACTTC. As protein: CASSQHRYYEQYF.

J is TRBJ2-3 and V is TRBV19; 8 nucleotides align to TRBD2. CDR3 length equals 14 residues. V was clipped by 3 bases and J by 1 base; unmatched bases: 0. CDR1 is LNHDA and CDR2 is SQIVND in the germline V gene (reference sequence). The CDR3 loop reads CASSMRGGTDTQYF. In nucleotides, the CDR3 is TGTGCCAGTAGTATGCGGGGGGGCACAGATACGCAGTATTTT.

The chain combines TRBV28 with TRBJ1-1; tentatively, D is TRBD1 (5 bases). V was pared by 1 base and J by 2 bases, with 17 bases between. Germline values: CDR1 MDHEN, CDR2 SYDVKM. This CDR3 has 17 amino acids. The CDR3 sequence: CASSLSPARGGNTEAFF. Here the CDR3 DNA reads TGTGCCAGCAGTTTATCTCCCGCGAGGGGAGGCAACACTGAAGCTTTCTTT.

This clone was recorded once. The rearrangement links TRBV5-1 to TRBJ2-3; 7 bases line up with TRBD2. This CDR3 region has 14 residues. The junction had 7 bases not matched to a gene; V was cut back by 4 bases and J by 5 bases. CDR1 is SGHRS and CDR2 is YFSETQ in the germline V gene. Written as DNA, the CDR3 is TGCGCCAGCAGCGAGAGACTAGCTGGAGATACGCAGTATTTT. Translated: CASSERLAGDTQYF.

This chain connects TRBV7-8 to TRBJ2-2, with 10 bases that match TRBD1. CDR1 is SGHVS and CDR2 is FQNEAQ in the germline V gene. Trimming cost V 4 bases and J 4 bases; bases outside gene matches: 9. This CDR3 spans 17 amino acids. CDR3 region: CASSSRLGQGITGELFF. CDR3 DNA: TGTGCCAGCAGCTCCCGGTTGGGACAGGGGATCACCGGGGAGCTGTTTTTT.

In this sample, this clone turned up once. The chain is built from TRBV5-1 and TRBJ2-7; D is uncertain. This CDR3 is built from 14 residues. The germline gives CDR1 SGHRS, CDR2 YFSETQ. The V end lost 0 bases, the J end lost 4 bases, and 11 bases lay between the germline ends. CDR3 sequence reads: CASSLALGSYEQYF. CDR3 nucleotides: TGCGCCAGCAGCTTGGCGCTTGGCTCGTACGAGCAGTACTTC. Based on the CDR3 plus reference TRBV5-1 and TRBJ2-7, the full variable domain is KAGVTQTPRYLIKTRGQQVTLSCSPISGHRSVSWYQQTPGQGLQFLFEYFSETQRNKGNFPGRFSGRQFSNSRSEMNVSTLELGDSALYLCASSLALGSYEQYFGPGTRLTVT.